The source of this TCR beta chain is a study of human T cells and chemical hapten exposure. Study-wide background: Weekly scalp doses of diphenylcyclopropenone were given to patients during the roughly 23-week study. Slight differences in pooled library volume were the main source of varying TCR yields across samples. Overall study results and limits: Versus controls, expanded TCRs had significantly more large CDR3 similarity clusters.

This clonotype occurred a few times. As yet, its antigen is unknown. Described time point: pre-sensitization, week 0. Stated treatment: therapeutic diphenylcyclopropenone sensitization with weekly scalp DPC. TCRdb used MiXCR to reprocess the RACE reads, holding one entry per CDR3 protein. There are about 120,000 distinct CDR3 sequences in the sample; roughly 13% occur only once, and 2.5% to 3% lies in the top ten. The specimen was whole blood, collected in connection with sensitization to the hapten diphenylcyclopropenone (DPC). The clonotype originates from a woman aged 18-29 years with alopecia areata. Some clones in this sample may be carry-over from other donors' samples.

CDR3 DNA sequence: TGTGCCAGCTCACCGGGGCAGGGCGGGACCTACGAGCAGTACTTC. Its translation is CASSPGQGGTYEQYF. The chain joins TRBV18 to TRBJ2-7; D is possibly TRBD2 (6 bases). V lost 3 bases and J lost 2, with 14 bases in between. Germline V gene lookup returns CDR1 KGHSH and CDR2 LQKENI. The CDR3 spans 15 residues. Using reference TRBV18 and TRBJ2-7 for the parts outside the CDR3, the full variable domain is NAGVMQNPRHLVRRRGQEARLRCSPMKGHSHVYWYRQLPEEGLKFMVYLQKENIIDESGMPKERFSAEFPKEGPSILRIQQVVRGDSAAYFCASSPGQGGTYEQYFGPGTRLTVT.